This TCR beta chain was observed in a study of T cells after somatic rescue of genetic block. Sequenced by immunoSEQ multiplex PCR; TCRdb stores in-frame clones only, minus some. The data contain some 15,000 clones, less than 85% of them seen just once; the ten biggest clones take up 25% to 30%. This clone was picked up one time. Sequencing was carried out using peripheral blood mononuclear cells (PBMCs). This TCR derives from a man aged 18 to 30.

The CDR3: CASSPPGRLMDTQYF. DNA of the CDR3: TGTGCCAGCTCACCACCGGGGAGACTCATGGATACGCAGTATTTT. V and J are TRBV18 and TRBJ2-3; D perhaps matches TRBD2 (5 bases). Germline V gene sequence: CDR1 KGHSH, CDR2 LQKENI. Trimming took 0 bases from V and 6 from J, leaving 13 bases between them. This CDR3 region has 15 residues.